This T cell receptor beta chain was sequenced during a study of OX40 agonist ivuxolimab in advanced cancers. Study context: Allowance was made for prior anti-PD-1, anti-PD-L1 or anti-CTLA-4 therapy, and 40% had some.

The length of the CDR3 is 12 residues. Germline-derived CDR1 and CDR2 are SNHLY and FYNNEI. V was trimmed by 6 bases and J by 11 bases, leaving 16 bases between them. About this clone itself: Its antigen is not known.

The method was immunoSEQ multiplex PCR; TCRdb's version includes in-frame clones alone and lacks a portion of them. The table has 55,000 to 75,000 clones, roughly four fifths seen once; the top ten hold approximately 5%. Points from the study as a whole: Expanded peripheral T cell antigen specificity was not determined. Some nonresponders additionally presented with little normalized T-cell clonal expansion. Some of the lowest clonal expansion was seen in partial responders at 0.1-3.0 mg/kg.

This chain links TRBV2 with TRBJ1-1, with D perhaps matching TRBD1 (6 bases). The sequences come from CD4+ or CD8+ T cells sorted from blood, collected in a trial of the OX40 agonist ivuxolimab. The source is an adult with an advanced solid tumor such as melanoma, head and neck, liver or kidney cancer. CDR3 sequence: CASSAEGVGAFF. The CDR3 DNA reads as TGTGCCAGCAGCGCAGAGGGGGTTGGGGCTTTCTTT. Full variable domain (missing parts from reference TRBV2 and TRBJ1-1): EPEVTQTPSHQVTQMGQEVILRCVPISNHLYFYWYRQILGQKVEFLVSFYNNEISEKSEIFDDQFSVERPDGSNFTLKIRSTKLEDSAMYFCASSAEGVGAFFGQGTRLTVV.